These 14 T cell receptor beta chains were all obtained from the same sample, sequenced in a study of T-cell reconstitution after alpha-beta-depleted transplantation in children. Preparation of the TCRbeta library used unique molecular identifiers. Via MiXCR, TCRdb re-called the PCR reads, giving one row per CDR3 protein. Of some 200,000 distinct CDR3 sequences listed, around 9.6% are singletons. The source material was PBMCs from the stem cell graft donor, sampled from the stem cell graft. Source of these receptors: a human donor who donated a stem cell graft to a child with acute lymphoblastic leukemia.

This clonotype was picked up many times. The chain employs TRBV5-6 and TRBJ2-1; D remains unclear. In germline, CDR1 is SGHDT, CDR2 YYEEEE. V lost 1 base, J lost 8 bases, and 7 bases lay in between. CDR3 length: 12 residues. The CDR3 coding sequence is TGTGCCAGCAGCTTGTCTCCCTATGAGCAGTTCTTC. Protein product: CASSLSPYEQFF.

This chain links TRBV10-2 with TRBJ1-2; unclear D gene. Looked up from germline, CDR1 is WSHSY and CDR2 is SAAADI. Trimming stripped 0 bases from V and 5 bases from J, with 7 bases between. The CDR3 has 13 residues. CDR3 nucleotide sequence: TGCGCCAGCAGTGAGTCGACATTATATGGCTACACCTTC. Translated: CASSESTLYGYTF.

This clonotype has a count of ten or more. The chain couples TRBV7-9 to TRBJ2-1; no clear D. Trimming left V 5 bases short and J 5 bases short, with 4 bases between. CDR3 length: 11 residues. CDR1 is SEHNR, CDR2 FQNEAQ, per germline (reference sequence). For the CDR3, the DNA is TGTGCCAGCAGCGACAACAATGAGCAGTTCTTC. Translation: CASSDNNEQFF.

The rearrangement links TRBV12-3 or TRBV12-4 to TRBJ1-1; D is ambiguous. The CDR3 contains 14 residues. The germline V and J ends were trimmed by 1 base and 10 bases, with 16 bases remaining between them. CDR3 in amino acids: CASSLGLSAERAFF. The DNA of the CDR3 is TGTGCCAGCAGTTTAGGGTTGTCGGCGGAGAGAGCTTTCTTT.

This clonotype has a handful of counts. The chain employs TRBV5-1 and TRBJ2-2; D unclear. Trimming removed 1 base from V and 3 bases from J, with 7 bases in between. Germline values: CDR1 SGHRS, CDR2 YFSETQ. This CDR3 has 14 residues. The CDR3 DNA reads TGCGCCAGCAGCTTGTACGGCGACACCGGGGAGCTGTTTTTT. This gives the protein CASSLYGDTGELFF.

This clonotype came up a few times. For the CDR3, the DNA is TGCGCCAGCAGCTCACAAGCGGGGGGGGTGCAAACCTACGAGCAGTACTTC. This sequence encodes CASSSQAGGVQTYEQYF. The chain uses TRBV5-1 and TRBJ2-7; 10 bases match TRBD2. Germline V gives CDR1 SGHRS, CDR2 YFSETQ. The CDR3 runs to 17 residues. J was trimmed by 2 bases and V by 3 bases; bases with no gene match: 11.

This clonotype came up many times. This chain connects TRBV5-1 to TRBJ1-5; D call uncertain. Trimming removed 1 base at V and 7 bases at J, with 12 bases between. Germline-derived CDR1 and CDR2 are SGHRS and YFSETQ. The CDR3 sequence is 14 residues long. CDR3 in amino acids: CASSLFGESQPQHF. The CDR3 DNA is TGCGCCAGCAGCTTGTTCGGTGAGAGCCAGCCCCAGCATTTT.

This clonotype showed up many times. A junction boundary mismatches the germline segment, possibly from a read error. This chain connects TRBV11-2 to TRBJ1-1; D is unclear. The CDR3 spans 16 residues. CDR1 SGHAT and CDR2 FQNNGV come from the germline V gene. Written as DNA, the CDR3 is TGTGCCAGCAGCTTAGATTCTGTAGGAACGAACATTGAAGCTTTCTTT. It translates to CASSLDSVGTNIEAFF.

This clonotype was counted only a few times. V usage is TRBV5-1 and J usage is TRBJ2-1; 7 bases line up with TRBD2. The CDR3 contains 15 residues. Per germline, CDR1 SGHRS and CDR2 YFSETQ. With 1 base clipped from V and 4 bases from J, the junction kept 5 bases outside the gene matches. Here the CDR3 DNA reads TGCGCCAGCAGCTTGCGGGCTAGCGGTTACAATGAGCAGTTCTTC. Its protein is CASSLRASGYNEQFF. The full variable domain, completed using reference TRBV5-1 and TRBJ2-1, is KAGVTQTPRYLIKTRGQQVTLSCSPISGHRSVSWYQQTPGQGLQFLFEYFSETQRNKGNFPGRFSGRQFSNSRSEMNVSTLELGDSALYLCASSLRASGYNEQFFGPGTRLTVL.

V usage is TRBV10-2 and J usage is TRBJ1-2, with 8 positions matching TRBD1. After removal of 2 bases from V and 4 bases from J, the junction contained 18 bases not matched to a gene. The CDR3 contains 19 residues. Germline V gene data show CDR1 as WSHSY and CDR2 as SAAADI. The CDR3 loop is CASSEEPGGPLRVTYGYTF. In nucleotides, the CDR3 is TGCGCCAGCAGTGAGGAGCCAGGGGGCCCGCTTAGGGTGACCTATGGCTACACCTTC.

The CDR3 DNA sequence: TGCAGTGCTAGACCTCGTAGCGGGGGCTCGGCTACGCAGTATTTT. It is translated as CSARPRSGGSATQYF. The rearrangement links TRBV20-1 to TRBJ2-3; 9 bases agree with TRBD2. The germline CDR1 and CDR2 sequences are DFQATT and SNEGSKA (reference sequence). After removal of 2 bases from V and 8 bases from J, the junction contained 11 bases not matched to a gene. This CDR3 has 15 amino acids.

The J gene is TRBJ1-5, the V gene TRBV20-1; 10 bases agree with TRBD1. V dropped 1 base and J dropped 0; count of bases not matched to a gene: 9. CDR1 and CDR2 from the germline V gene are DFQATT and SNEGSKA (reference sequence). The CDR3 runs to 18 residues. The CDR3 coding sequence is TGCAGTGCTAGAGCCGGGACAGGGGCCATTTATAGCAATCAGCCCCAGCATTTT. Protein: CSARAGTGAIYSNQPQHF.

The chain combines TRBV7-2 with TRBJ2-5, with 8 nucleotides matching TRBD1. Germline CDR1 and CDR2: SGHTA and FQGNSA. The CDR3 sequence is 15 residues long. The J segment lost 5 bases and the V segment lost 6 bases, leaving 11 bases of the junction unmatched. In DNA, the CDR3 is TGTGCCAGCAGGGCCTACACAGGGGGGAGGGAGACCCAGTACTTC. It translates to CASRAYTGGRETQYF.

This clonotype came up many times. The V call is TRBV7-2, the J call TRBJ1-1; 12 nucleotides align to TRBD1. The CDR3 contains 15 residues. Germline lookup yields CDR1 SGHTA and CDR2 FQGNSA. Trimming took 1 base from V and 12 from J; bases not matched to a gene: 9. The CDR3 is CASSLGGPGQGATFF. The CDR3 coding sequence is TGTGCCAGCAGCTTAGGGGGCCCGGGACAGGGGGCTACTTTCTTT.